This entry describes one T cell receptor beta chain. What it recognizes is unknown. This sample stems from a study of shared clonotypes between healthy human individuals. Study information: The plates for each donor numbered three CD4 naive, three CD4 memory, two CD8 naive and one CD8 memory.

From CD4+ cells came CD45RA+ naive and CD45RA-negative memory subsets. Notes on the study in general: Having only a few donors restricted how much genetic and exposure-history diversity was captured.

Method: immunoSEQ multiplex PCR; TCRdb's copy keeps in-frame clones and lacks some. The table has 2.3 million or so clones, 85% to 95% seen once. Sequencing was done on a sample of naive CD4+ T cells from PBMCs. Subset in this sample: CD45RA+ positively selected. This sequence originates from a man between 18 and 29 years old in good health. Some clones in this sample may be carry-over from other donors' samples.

Here the CDR3 DNA reads TGTGCCAGCAGTGAACGGGGACAGAACGTCCCACCCCTCCACTTT. Translated: CASSERGQNVPPLHF. This chain joins TRBV6-1 and TRBJ1-6, with 7 bases matching TRBD1. Germline loops: CDR1 MNHNS, CDR2 SASEGT. The CDR3 is made up of 15 amino acids. Germline trimming cut 2 bases from V and 11 bases from J; bases unmatched to any gene: 9.